The rows below give T cell receptor beta chains drawn from one sample of a study of blood T cells in healthy people across ages. TCRdb re-called the 5' RACE reads with MiXCR, one entry per CDR3 protein. This table has 1.5 million to 2 million distinct CDR3 sequences, roughly 28% appearing once. Specimen: blood. The receptors stem from a woman aged 30 to 39 in good health. The CDR3 runs from the conserved cysteine through the conserved F or W. A D gene is named only where the DNA matches it firmly. Expanded clones are given a class, and other clones once, few, many or no size at all.

CDR3aa	CDR3nt	abundance	v_gene	j_gene	d_gene
CASSGDRVKNIQYF	TGCGCCAGCAGCGGCGACCGGGTCAAAAACATTCAGTACTTC	NA	TRBV5-1	TRBJ2-4	NA
CATSDLGTVQFF	TGTGCCACCAGTGATTTGGGGACTGTGCAGTTCTTC	NA	TRBV24-1	TRBJ2-1	NA
CASRTGLATDTQYF	TGTGCCAGCCGGACGGGACTAGCCACAGATACGCAGTATTTT	NA	TRBV28	TRBJ2-3	TRBD2
CASSLRTFGTDTQYF	TGTGCCAGCAGCTTACGTACTTTCGGCACAGATACGCAGTATTTT	NA	TRBV7-2	TRBJ2-3	NA
CASSYSGRGLYNEQFF	TGTGCCAGCAGTTACTCGGGCAGGGGGCTATACAATGAGCAGTTCTTC	NA	TRBV6-5	TRBJ2-1	TRBD1
CASSQAAAAIEQFF	TGCGCCAGCAGCCAAGCCGCGGCCGCTATCGAGCAGTTCTTC	many	TRBV4-1	TRBJ2-1	NA
CASSPKGSGDSEQFF	TGTGCCAGCAGCCCTAAGGGTAGCGGGGATAGTGAGCAGTTCTTC	few	TRBV7-9	TRBJ2-1	TRBD2
CASSFGGAYEQYF	TGCGCCAGCAGCTTCGGGGGCGCCTACGAGCAGTACTTC	many	TRBV5-1	TRBJ2-7	NA
CASIRTGGAYEQYF	TGTGCCAGCATTAGGACAGGGGGCGCCTACGAGCAGTACTTC	many	TRBV12-3/TRBV12-4	TRBJ2-7	TRBD1
CASSWSGTSFLEQYF	TGCGCCAGCAGCTGGTCCGGGACTAGCTTCCTCGAGCAGTACTTC	many	TRBV5-1	TRBJ2-7	TRBD2
CASSRDRVGEQYF	TGCGCCAGCAGCCGAGACAGGGTAGGCGAGCAGTACTTC	NA	TRBV5-1	TRBJ2-7	TRBD1
CASSLGTDSYEQYF	TGTGCCAGCAGCTTAGGAACGGACTCCTACGAGCAGTACTTC	many	TRBV7-6	TRBJ2-7	NA
CSAHDQKAEAFF	TGCAGTGCCCACGACCAAAAGGCTGAAGCTTTCTTT	NA	TRBV20-1	TRBJ1-1	NA
CASSPTRAGRTGDTEAFF	TGTGCCAGCTCACCGACCCGAGCAGGGCGAACAGGAGACACTGAAGCTTTCTTT	NA	TRBV18	TRBJ1-1	NA
CASSPGSGGAETQYF	TGCGCCAGCAGCCCCGGGAGCGGGGGGGCCGAGACCCAGTACTTC	NA	TRBV5-1	TRBJ2-5	TRBD2
CASSGAVAGELFF	TGTGCCAGCAGTGGGGCGGTCGCCGGGGAGCTGTTTTTT	NA	TRBV7-6	TRBJ2-2	NA
CASTRGQGTTYEQYF	TGTGCCAGCACCAGAGGACAGGGGACTACCTACGAGCAGTACTTC	NA	TRBV6-1	TRBJ2-7	TRBD1
CASSPGGMSKNIQYF	TGTGCCAGCTCACCGGGTGGGATGAGCAAAAACATTCAGTACTTC	few	TRBV18	TRBJ2-4	NA
CASSKNKTEDSPLHF	TGTGCCAGCAGCAAAAACAAGACCGAAGATTCACCCCTCCACTTT	NA	TRBV21-1	TRBJ1-6	NA
CASSFGRREAGNEQFF	TGCGCCAGCAGCTTTGGACGGCGGGAGGCGGGAAATGAGCAGTTCTTC	NA	TRBV5-1	TRBJ2-1	TRBD2
CATSVTQSGSSGNEQYF	TGTGCCACCAGTGTTACCCAGAGCGGGAGTTCCGGGAACGAGCAGTACTTC	few	TRBV24-1	TRBJ2-7	TRBD2
CASFSPGTKNIQYF	TGTGCCAGCTTCTCCCCTGGGACGAAAAACATTCAGTACTTC	NA	TRBV6-2/TRBV6-3	TRBJ2-4	NA
CSARPAQYNEQYF	TGCAGTGCTAGACCTGCCCAATACAATGAGCAGTACTTC	NA	TRBV20-1	TRBJ2-4	NA
CASSLQGKGEQFF	TGTGCCAGCAGCTTACAGGGTAAGGGTGAGCAGTTCTTC	NA	TRBV7-8	TRBJ2-1	NA
CASSERGGAGSGTDTQYF	TGCGCCAGCAGCGAAAGGGGGGGGGCTGGGTCGGGCACAGATACGCAGTATTTT	NA	TRBV4-1	TRBJ2-3	NA
CASSLAGGPREQYF	TGTGCCAGCAGTTTAGCGGGAGGGCCAAGGGAGCAGTACTTC	many	TRBV12-3/TRBV12-4	TRBJ2-7	TRBD2
CSARDSKSGGLYEQYF	TGCAGTGCTAGAGATTCGAAGTCGGGAGGGCTATACGAGCAGTACTTC	NA	TRBV20-1	TRBJ2-7	TRBD2